Following are 11 T cell receptor beta chains from one sample sequenced in a study of graft-versus-host responses after intestinal transplantation (dated by TCRdb to about 2021). Per the publication, the time point label means: cells obtained before transplantation from donor or recipient. Library preparation was by the immunoSEQ multiplex PCR assay. TCRdb holds this immuneACCESS table with in-frame rearrangements only. Some clones are missing; in checked studies, unresolved V genes explain under half, and the rest has no known cause. Present in this sample are some 90,000 clones, under 95% of which were seen just once. Clones ranked in the top ten supply more than 0.35% of the sample. These TCRs are of unknown antigen specificity. Sequenced material: unstimulated CD8+ T cells sorted from spleen or lymph node cells, taken before transplant. The receptors stem from a human donor who was the organ donor for an intestinal transplant.

J is TRBJ2-5 and V is TRBV2; TRBD1 agrees at 9 bases. V dropped 8 bases and J dropped 5; count of bases not matched to a gene: 9. Germline values: CDR1 SNHLY, CDR2 FYNNEI. The CDR3 runs to 14 residues. The CDR3 DNA follows: TGTGCCAGCTGGGACAGGGTATTTTGGGAGACCCAGTACTTC. Amino acid sequence: CASWDRVFWETQYF.

J is TRBJ2-2 and V is TRBV2, with D tentatively TRBD1 (6 bases). The CDR3 sequence is 15 residues long. Trimming left V 7 bases short and J 1 base short, with 13 bases between. Germline V gives CDR1 SNHLY, CDR2 FYNNEI. The CDR3 DNA sequence: TGTGCCAGCAAACAGGGCCGAATGAACACCGGGGAGCTGTTTTTT. Protein: CASKQGRMNTGELFF.

V usage is TRBV7-2 and J usage is TRBJ2-3; 14 positions match TRBD2. V dropped 3 bases and J dropped 5; count of bases not matched to a gene: 1. This CDR3 comprises 15 residues. Germline V gene lookup returns CDR1 SGHTA and CDR2 FQGNSA. CDR3 residues: CASSLTSGGGDTQYF. The CDR3 DNA reads as TGTGCCAGCAGCTTGACTAGCGGGGGGGGAGATACGCAGTATTTT.

With regard to this clone: This sample includes further DNA sequences coding for the same CDR3. The chain carries TRBV9 and TRBJ2-1, with D maybe TRBD2 (7 bases). Trimming pared 7 bases from V and 4 bases from J, leaving 9 bases between. The CDR3 has 12 amino acids. Germline CDR1 and CDR2: SGDLS and YYNGEE. The CDR3 DNA reads as TGTGCCAGCGGGGGGGCTTACAATGAGCAGTTCTTC. Amino acids: CASGGAYNEQFF.

The V call is TRBV5-6, the J call TRBJ1-1; no definite D call. V was shortened by 4 bases and J by 4 bases, with 5 bases between the two germline ends. From germline, CDR1 is SGHDT and CDR2 YYEEEE. The CDR3 contains 11 residues. The CDR3 sequence: CASSAATEAFF. The DNA of the CDR3 is TGTGCCAGCAGCGCGGCCACTGAAGCTTTCTTT.

V and J are TRBV2 and TRBJ1-5; a weak D match, TRBD1 (6 bases). V gave up 4 bases and J gave up 1 base, with 11 bases separating them. The CDR3 is made up of 15 amino acids. Germline-derived CDR1 and CDR2 are SNHLY and FYNNEI. The CDR3 region is CASSVTGMSNQPQHF. The CDR3 DNA is TGTGCCAGCAGTGTTACAGGGATGAGCAATCAGCCCCAGCATTTT.

This chain links TRBV2 with TRBJ1-4; 8 nucleotides line up with TRBD1. The CDR3 length is 14 residues. Trimming at V came to 9 bases and at J to 5 bases, leaving 8 bases not matched to a gene. Germline V CDR1 and CDR2: SNHLY, FYNNEI. This chain's CDR3 is CASLRDRWNEKLFF. DNA for the CDR3: TGTGCCAGTCTCAGGGACAGGTGGAATGAAAAACTGTTTTTT.

V gene TRBV11-2 combines with J gene TRBJ2-7, with a weak D call TRBD2 (6 bases). V was trimmed by 5 bases and J by 3 bases, leaving 14 bases between them. The CDR3 is made up of 14 amino acids. In germline, CDR1 is SGHAT, CDR2 FQNNGV. The CDR3 DNA is TGTGCCAGCAGCGGTACCGGGACTTACTACGAGCAGTACTTC. It codes for CASSGTGTYYEQYF.

This chain uses TRBV29-1 with TRBJ2-5; TRBD1 agrees at 9 bases. The length of the CDR3 is 13 residues. The trim removed 5 bases at V and 4 bases at J, leaving 5 bases unmatched. Germline CDR1 is SQVTM and CDR2 is ANQGSEA. The CDR3 sequence is CSVSSGQGETQYF. DNA of the CDR3: TGCAGCGTTTCATCGGGACAGGGAGAGACCCAGTACTTC.

The chain combines TRBV4-3 with TRBJ1-1; 7 bases agree with TRBD1. Losses at the gene ends were 1 base for V and 11 bases for J; bases not matched to a gene: 7. Germline CDR1 is LGHNA and CDR2 is YSLEER. The CDR3 contains 13 residues. CDR3 sequence reads: CASSQGQGSQAFF. The CDR3 region has the DNA TGCGCCAGCAGCCAAGGACAGGGCAGTCAGGCTTTCTTT.

The chain combines TRBV7-8 with TRBJ2-3; 10 bases fit TRBD2. The germline CDR1 and CDR2 sequences are SGHVS and FQNEAQ. J lost 2 bases, V lost 2 bases, and 7 bases had no gene match. The CDR3 contains 17 residues. This CDR3 reads CASSLNPLAGDTDTQYF. The CDR3 bases are TGTGCCAGCAGCTTAAACCCCCTAGCGGGGGACACAGATACGCAGTATTTT.